The source of this T cell receptor beta chain is a study of blood T cell repertoires in COVID-19. Across the whole study: From T cells, B-cell-depleted T cells, or PBMCs came the material, which was cDNA or gDNA.

This clone was seen only once. Per the authors' pipeline: Reference gene primer amplification in the assay estimated nucleated cell counts. Produced via immunoSEQ multiplex PCR; TCRdb's table is partial and in-frame only. The DNA gave D and trimming, while V, J and clone size come from that table. Of roughly 670,000 clones detected, 75% to 90% appear once; the ten largest clones hold over 0.2%. Germline assignment: CDR1 MDHEN and CDR2 SYDVKM. V was trimmed by 6 bases and J by 2 bases, leaving 7 bases between them. The length of the CDR3 is 12 residues. The rearrangement uses TRBV28 and TRBJ1-1, with unresolved D. This sequence originates from a woman younger than 30 with acute or convalescent COVID-19. Input material: peripheral blood. CDR3 region: CASRTTNTEAFF. The CDR3, as DNA: TGTGCCAGCAGGACAACTAACACTGAAGCTTTCTTT.